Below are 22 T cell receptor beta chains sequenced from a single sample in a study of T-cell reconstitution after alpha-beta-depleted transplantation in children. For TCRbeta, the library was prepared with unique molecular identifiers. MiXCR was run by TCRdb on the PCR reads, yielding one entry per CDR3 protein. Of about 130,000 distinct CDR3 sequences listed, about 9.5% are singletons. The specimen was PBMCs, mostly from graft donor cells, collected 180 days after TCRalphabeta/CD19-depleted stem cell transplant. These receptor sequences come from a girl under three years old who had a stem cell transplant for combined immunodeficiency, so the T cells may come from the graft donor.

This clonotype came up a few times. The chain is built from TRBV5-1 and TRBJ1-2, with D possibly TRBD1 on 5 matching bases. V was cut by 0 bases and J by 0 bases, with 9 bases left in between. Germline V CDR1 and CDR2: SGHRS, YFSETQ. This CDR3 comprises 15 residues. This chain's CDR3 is CASSLAGEANYGYTF. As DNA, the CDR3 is TGCGCCAGCAGCTTGGCGGGGGAAGCTAACTATGGCTACACCTTC.

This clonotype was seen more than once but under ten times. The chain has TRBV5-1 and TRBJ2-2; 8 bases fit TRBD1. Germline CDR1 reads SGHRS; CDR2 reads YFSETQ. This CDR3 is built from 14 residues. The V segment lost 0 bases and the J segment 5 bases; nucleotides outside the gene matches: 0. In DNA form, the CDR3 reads TGCGCCAGCAGCTTGGGACAGGGGACCGGGGAGCTGTTTTTT. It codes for CASSLGQGTGELFF.

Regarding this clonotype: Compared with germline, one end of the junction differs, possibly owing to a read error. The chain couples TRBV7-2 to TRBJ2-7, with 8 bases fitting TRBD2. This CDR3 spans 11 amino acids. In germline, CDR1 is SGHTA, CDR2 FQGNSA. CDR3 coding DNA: TGTGCCAGCAGCTTAAGCGGGAGTCCCGACTTC. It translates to CASSLSGSPDF.

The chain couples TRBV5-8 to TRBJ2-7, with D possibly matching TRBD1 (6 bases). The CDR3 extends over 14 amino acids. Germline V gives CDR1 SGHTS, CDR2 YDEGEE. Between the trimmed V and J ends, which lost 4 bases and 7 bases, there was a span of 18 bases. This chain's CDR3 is CASSHTGYVREQYF. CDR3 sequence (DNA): TGTGCCAGCAGCCACACAGGGTATGTCAGGGAGCAGTACTTC. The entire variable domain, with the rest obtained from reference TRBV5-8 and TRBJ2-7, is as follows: EAGVTQSPTHLIKTRGQQATLRCSPISGHTSVYWYQQALGLGLQFLLWYDEGEERNRGNFPPRFSGRQFPNYSSELNVNALELEDSALYLCASSHTGYVREQYFGPGTRLTVT.

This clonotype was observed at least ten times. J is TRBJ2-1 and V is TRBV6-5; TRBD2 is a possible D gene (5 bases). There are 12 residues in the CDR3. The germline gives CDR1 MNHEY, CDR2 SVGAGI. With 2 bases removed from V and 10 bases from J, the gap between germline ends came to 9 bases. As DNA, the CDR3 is TGTGCCAGCAGTTACGGGCTAGCCGAGCAGTTCTTC. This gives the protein CASSYGLAEQFF.

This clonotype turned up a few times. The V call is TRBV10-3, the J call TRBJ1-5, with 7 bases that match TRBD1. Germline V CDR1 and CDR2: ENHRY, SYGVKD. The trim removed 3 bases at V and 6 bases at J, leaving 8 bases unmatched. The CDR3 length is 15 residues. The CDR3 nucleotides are TGTGCCATCAGTGATTACTCCAGGGGGGGTCAGCCCCAGCATTTT. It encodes CAISDYSRGGQPQHF.

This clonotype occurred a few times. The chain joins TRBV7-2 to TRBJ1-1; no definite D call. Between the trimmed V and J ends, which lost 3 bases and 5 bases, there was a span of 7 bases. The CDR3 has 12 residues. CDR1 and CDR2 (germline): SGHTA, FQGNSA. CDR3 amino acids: CASSFPKTEAFF. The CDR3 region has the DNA TGTGCCAGCAGCTTCCCAAAGACTGAAGCTTTCTTT.

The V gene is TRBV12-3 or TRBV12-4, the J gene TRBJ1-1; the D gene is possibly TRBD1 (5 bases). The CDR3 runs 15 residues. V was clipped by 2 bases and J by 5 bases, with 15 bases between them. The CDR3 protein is CASSLWPGIRTEAFF. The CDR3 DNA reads TGTGCCAGCAGTTTATGGCCAGGGATTCGGACTGAAGCTTTCTTT.

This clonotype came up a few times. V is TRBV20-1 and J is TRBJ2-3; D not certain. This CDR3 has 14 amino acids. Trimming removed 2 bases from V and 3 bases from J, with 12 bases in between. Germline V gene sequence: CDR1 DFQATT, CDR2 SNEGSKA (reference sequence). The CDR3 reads CSARYHLGTDTQYF. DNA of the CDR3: TGCAGTGCTAGATACCACTTGGGTACAGATACGCAGTATTTT.

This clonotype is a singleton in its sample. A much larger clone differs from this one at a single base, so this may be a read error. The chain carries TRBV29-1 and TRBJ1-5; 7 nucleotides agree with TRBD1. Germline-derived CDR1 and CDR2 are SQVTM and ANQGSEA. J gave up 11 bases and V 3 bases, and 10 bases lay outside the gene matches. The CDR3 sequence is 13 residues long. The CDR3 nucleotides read TGCAGCGTTGAGGACAGGTCGGCATGGACCCAGCATTTT. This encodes CSVEDRSAWTQHF.

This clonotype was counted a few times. The CDR3: CASRATIITDTQYF. In nucleotides, the CDR3 is TGTGCCAGCAGAGCAACCATAATCACAGATACGCAGTATTTT. This chain joins TRBV5-6 and TRBJ2-3; D gene uncertain. CDR1 is SGHDT and CDR2 is YYEEEE in the germline V gene. The CDR3 contains 14 residues. V lost 5 bases, J lost 2 bases, and 12 bases lay in between.

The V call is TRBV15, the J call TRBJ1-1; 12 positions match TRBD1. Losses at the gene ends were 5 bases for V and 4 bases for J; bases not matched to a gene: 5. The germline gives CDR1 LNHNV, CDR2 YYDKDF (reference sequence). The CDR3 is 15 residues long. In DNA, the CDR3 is TGTGCCACCAGCGGGGACAGGGGGCTGGGCACTGAAGCTTTCTTT. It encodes CATSGDRGLGTEAFF.

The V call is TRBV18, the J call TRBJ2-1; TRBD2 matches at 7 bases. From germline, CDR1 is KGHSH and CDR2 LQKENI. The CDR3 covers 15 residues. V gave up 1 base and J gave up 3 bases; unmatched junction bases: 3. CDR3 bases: TGTGCCAGCTCACCACGGCGGGAGTACTACAATGAGCAGTTCTTC. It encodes CASSPRREYYNEQFF.

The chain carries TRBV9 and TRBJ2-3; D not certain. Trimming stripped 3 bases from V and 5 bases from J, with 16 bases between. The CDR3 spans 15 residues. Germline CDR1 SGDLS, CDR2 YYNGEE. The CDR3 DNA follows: TGTGCCAGCAGCGGAAACTTAGAGGTTATAGATACGCAGTATTTT. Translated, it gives CASSGNLEVIDTQYF.

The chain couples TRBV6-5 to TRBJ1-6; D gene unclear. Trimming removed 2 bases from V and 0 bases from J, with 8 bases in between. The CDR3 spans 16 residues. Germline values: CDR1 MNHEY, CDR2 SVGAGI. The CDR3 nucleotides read TGTGCCAGCAGTTACACGGGGATCTCCTATAATTCACCCCTCCACTTT. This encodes CASSYTGISYNSPLHF.

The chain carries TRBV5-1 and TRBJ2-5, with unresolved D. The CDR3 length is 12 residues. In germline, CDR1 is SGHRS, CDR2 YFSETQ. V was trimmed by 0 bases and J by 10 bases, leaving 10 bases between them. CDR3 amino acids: CASSLGGELQYF. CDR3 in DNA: TGCGCCAGCAGCTTGGGAGGAGAACTCCAGTACTTC.

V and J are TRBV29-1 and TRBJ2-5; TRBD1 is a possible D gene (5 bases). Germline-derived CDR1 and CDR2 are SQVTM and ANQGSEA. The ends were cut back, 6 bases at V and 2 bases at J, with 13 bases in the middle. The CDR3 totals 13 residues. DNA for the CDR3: TGCAGCGTCCTAGGGGTCCCGCAAGAGACCCAGTACTTC. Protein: CSVLGVPQETQYF.

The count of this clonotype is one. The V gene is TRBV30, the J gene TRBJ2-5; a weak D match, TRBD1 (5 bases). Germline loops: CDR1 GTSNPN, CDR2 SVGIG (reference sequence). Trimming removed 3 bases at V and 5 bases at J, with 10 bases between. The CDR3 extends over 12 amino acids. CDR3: CAWSQRQETQYF. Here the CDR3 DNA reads TGTGCCTGGAGCCAACGACAGGAGACCCAGTACTTC. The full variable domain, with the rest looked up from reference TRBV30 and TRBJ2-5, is SQTIHQWPATLVQPVGSPLSLECTVEGTSNPNLYWYRQAAGRGLQLLFYSVGIGQISSEVPQNLSASRPQDRQFILSSKKLLLSDSGFYLCAWSQRQETQYFGPGTRLLVL.

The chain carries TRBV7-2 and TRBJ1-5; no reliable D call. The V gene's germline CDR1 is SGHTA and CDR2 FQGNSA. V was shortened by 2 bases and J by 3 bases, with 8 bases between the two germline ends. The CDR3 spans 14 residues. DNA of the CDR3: TGTGCCAGCAGCTTACTAGGACTCAATCAGCCCCAGCATTTT. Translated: CASSLLGLNQPQHF.

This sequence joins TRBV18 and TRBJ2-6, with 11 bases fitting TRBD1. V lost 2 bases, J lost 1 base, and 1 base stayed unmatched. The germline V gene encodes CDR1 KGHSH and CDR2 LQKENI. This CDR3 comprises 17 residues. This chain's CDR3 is CASSPGTGGSGANVLTF. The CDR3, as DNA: TGTGCCAGCTCACCAGGGACAGGGGGTTCTGGGGCCAACGTCCTGACTTTC.

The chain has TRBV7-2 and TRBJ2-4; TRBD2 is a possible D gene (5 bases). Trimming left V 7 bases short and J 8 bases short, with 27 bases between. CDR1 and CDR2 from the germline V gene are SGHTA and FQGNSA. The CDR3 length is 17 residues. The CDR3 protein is CASTLSSGISQGYIQYF. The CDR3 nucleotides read TGTGCCAGCACCCTGAGCAGCGGTATAAGCCAAGGGTACATTCAGTACTTC.

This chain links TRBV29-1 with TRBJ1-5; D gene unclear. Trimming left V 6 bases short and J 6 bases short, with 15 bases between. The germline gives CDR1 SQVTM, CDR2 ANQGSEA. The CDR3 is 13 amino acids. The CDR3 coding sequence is TGCAGCGTCCAGACCTTGCTAGGTCAGCCCCAGCATTTT. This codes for CSVQTLLGQPQHF.